Listed here is a single T cell receptor (beta chain). V lost 7 bases to trimming and J lost 9 bases, with 12 bases between them. The V gene's germline CDR1 is SQVTM and CDR2 ANQGSEA. The CDR3 consists of 10 residues. These data belong to a study of T cell responses to AZD1222 COVID-19 vaccine. Profiled with immunoSEQ multiplex PCR; TCRdb holds only in-frame clones, not every one. There are fewer than 200,000 clones in the sample; roughly 92% occur only once, and over 9.5% lies in the top ten. The sample consisted of peripheral blood, taken on day 0 of AZD1222 vaccination. The sequence was obtained from an adult in good health. This chain uses TRBV29-1 with TRBJ1-1; D gene ambiguous. CDR3 DNA: TGCAGCGCAGAATCTTTAAAAGCTTTCTTT. It specifies CSAESLKAFF.